Listed here is a single T cell receptor (beta chain). This clone was seen a few times. Its antigen is currently not known. The sample holds no much larger clone one base away, and base qualities are not on file. This record comes from a study of cytomegalovirus exposure and HLA in healthy donors (dated 2017 in TCRdb). Describing the broader study: An earlier analysis of 587 of the donors reported 276 Gb of sequence data and some 110 million unique TCR beta sequences obtained from some 170 million T cells. Five DR-DQ haplotypes were treated as single units for association and clustering because of strong linkage in the cohort. Among about 360 genotyped donors of the cohort, an average of about 240,000 unique TCR beta nucleotide sequences were sequenced per donor, around 18% of them non-productive. Using immunosequencing, the study profiled T cell repertoires from 500 to 800 subjects and related those repertoires to cytomegalovirus serostatus. Donor age, sex, ethnicity and CMV serostatus were compiled alongside the repertoire data. In an earlier analysis of a few hundred of the donors, high-throughput TCR beta sequencing was used to judge whether each TCR beta V gene segment behaved as functional or pseudogenic. In the later analysis, no new phenotypic data were used to find candidate immune exposures; instead, reliance was placed on TCR beta sequences and their occurrence across donors. All discovery cohort repertoires had been generated on a single sequencing platform. Genome-wide SNP genotypes for about three fifths of the roughly 670 donors were used in a later genetic analysis, which treated that subset as a discovery cohort. The number of typed donors differed by locus: about 629-630 for A, B, C, DRB1 and DQB1; 522 for DQA1; 606 for DPA1; and about 470 for DPB1. A separate validation cohort of roughly 130 different subjects was used in addition to the roughly 670-subject first cohort. Roughly 300 gigabases of sequencing data and approximately 91 million unique TCR sequences made up an early release that covered several hundred HLA-typed donors. The study aimed to test whether cataloging public T cell receptors could reveal signatures of past pathogen exposure. A later analysis re-analyzed previously published TCR beta repertoires from 550 to 700 donors and added high-resolution HLA genotyping to study TCR occurrence patterns. To predict cytomegalovirus infection status, the study brought together high-throughput TCR immunosequencing, statistical association of individual TCRs with disease status, and machine learning. HLA typing covered class I and class II loci at four-digit resolution. Of the roughly 410 genotyped donors, less than 90% were placed in the genetic ancestry cluster associated with self-reported Caucasian donors. Results and caveats for the whole study, not just this receptor: According to a later analysis, TCR association rates differed among HLA loci, with DRB1 alleles showing the most associated TCRs and HLA-C alleles showing the fewest. In this cohort, only TCR beta chains were sequenced, and detectable features were limited by the absence of alpha or paired-chain data. CMV serostatus was the only immune exposure information available for the cohort. In a later genetic analysis, a missense DCLRE1C variant was associated with V-gene and J-gene trimming of TCR beta chains, and the association was replicated in an independent cohort. Some 16 rarely observed V segments, including chromosome 9 orphons, were excluded from the earlier analysis of approximately 600 of the donors because counts were too low. A cluster of highly shared sequence variants was judged likely to represent a technical artifact of the sequencing pipeline. A later analysis found that most CMV-associated TCR beta chains appeared HLA-restricted, with HLA associations seemingly driven largely by CMV exposure. HLA typing was unavailable for some donors at each locus, so association tests used only the typed subset. According to the authors, the approach could potentially be generalized to other disease states and immunological phenotypes. Correlated functional status among segregating V segments might be attributable to linkage disequilibrium, but an unknown experimental factor could not be ruled out. A later genetic analysis reported fewer N-insertions in productive TCRs among donors in an Asian-associated ancestry cluster than the roughly 700-donor mean. The 87-base-pair reads could not distinguish some IMGT-functional V segments, including TRBV6-2 and TRBV6-3, so those segments were excluded. Presence/absence analyses assumed roughly uniform sequencing depth across donors, an assumption that may not hold. While some public TCRs were present in many individuals, most TCR sequences turned up only very rarely across donors. When HLA alleles, especially DR and DQ, strongly co-occurred, attributing TCR associations to individual alleles was difficult. The classifier was reported to diagnose cytomegalovirus status with high specificity and sensitivity in both the original cohort and the validation cohort. A further reported finding was that TCR beta sequences accurately predicted the HLA-A and HLA-B alleles for most subjects in the first cohort. A later analysis found that HLA-associated TCR beta chains were more clonally expanded and had lower generation probabilities than equally common non-associated chains. In a later analysis, several top co-occurrence clusters were reported to appear linked to parvovirus B19, influenza, CMV and Epstein-Barr virus. The study gave a list of more than 150 TCR beta chains associated with cytomegalovirus. A few of the identified cytomegalovirus-associated TCR beta chains were confirmed in vitro to be specific for cytomegalovirus antigens. In a later analysis, 15,000 to 20,000 TCR beta sequences were associated with specific HLA alleles at a false discovery rate of 0.05. Broadly in line with IMGT annotations, most TCR beta V segments showed up in productive rearrangements about 87% or about 30% of the time in an earlier analysis of 450 to 750 of the donors.

The library was produced with the immunoSEQ multiplex PCR assay. A mixture of 60 forward primers for TCR Vbeta segments and 13 reverse primers for TCR Jbeta segments was used in the multiplex PCR. The CDR3 region of rearranged TCR beta genes was amplified from genomic DNA with a multiplex PCR assay. Amplified TCR beta libraries were sequenced as 87-base-pair reads on the Illumina HiSeq System. As for the authors' bioinformatics: In a later analysis, tens of millions of unique TCR beta chains were counted across the approximately 620 repertoires, and around 10 million of these chains were shared by at least two donors. Raw reads were error-corrected and collapsed into unique sequences with a nearest-neighbor algorithm that merged closely related sequences to remove PCR and sequencing errors. To assign V, D and J gene segments, CDR3 sequences were aligned to IMGT reference sequences. For a sequence to be retained, a match of at least six nucleotides was required to both a V gene segment and a J gene segment. A rearrangement was called productive if the CDR3 had no stop codons and remained in frame with V and J, and every other rearrangement was called non-productive. CDR3 was defined by IMGT convention, running from the second conserved V-encoded cysteine to the conserved J-encoded phenylalanine. The earlier analysis of fewer than 750 of the donors excluded sequences that lacked an unambiguous match to a single V gene segment. In an earlier analysis of a few hundred of the donors, V segments were called functional above 56.7% productive rearrangements and were called segregating when the between-donor standard deviation exceeded 5%. A statistical classification framework was developed to diagnose cytomegalovirus status using the catalog of TCR beta chain sequences. V and J gene assignment, in a later analysis, came from comparing TCR nucleotide sequences with IMGT/GENE-DB human TR gene sequences. The TCRdist pipeline was used in a later analysis to assign CDR3 sequences and most-parsimonious VDJ recombination scenarios. In a later analysis, each TCR beta chain was defined by its CDR3 amino acid sequence together with its V-gene family, and reads lacking a unique V-gene family were excluded. A later analysis removed nearly 600 highly shared, low-generation-probability nucleotide sequences to deal with suspected cross-contamination and a sequencing artifact. In a later analysis, a clonal expansion index for each public chain was calculated from normalized within-repertoire ranks of inferred template counts. In a later analysis, generation probabilities were computed with a VDJ recombination model fitted to out-of-frame rearrangements, and the resulting probabilities were checked against IGoR. In a later analysis, TCR-TCR, TCR-HLA and TCR-CMV co-occurrence was scored with hypergeometric tests, and a repertoire-size bias correction was applied to TCR pairs. False discovery rates were estimated in a later analysis by permuting HLA or CMV assignments 20 times. In a later analysis, co-occurring TCRs were grouped with DBSCAN, and TCRdist sequence similarity was added when clustering was performed within HLA-allele-positive subsets. For co-occurrence clustering, repertoires with fewer than 30,000 or more than 120,000 public chains were excluded, along with five or six repertoires with anomalous nucleotide sharing. TCRdb provides this immuneACCESS table in a form limited to in-frame rearrangements. Some clones are lacking; in checked studies, under half of them reflect an unresolved V gene, and why the rest are absent is not known. The DNA gave D and trimming, while V, J and clone size come from that table. The sample records roughly 130,000 clones, around 79% of which are singletons. Jointly, the top ten make up approximately 1% of the sample.

The cohort consisted of 600 or so healthy bone marrow donors. At the time of sampling, all cohort members were nominally healthy, though unrecorded immune exposures were likely present. The donor was CMV seronegative and was included in the group of over 300 seronegative cohort members. Every donor gave a peripheral blood sample, and the peripheral blood mononuclear cells from that sample were used for TCR beta sequencing. The Qiagen DNeasy Blood Extraction Kit was used to extract genomic DNA from the blood cell samples. The trim is 5 bases for V and 3 bases for J, with a gap of 10 bases between the germline ends. From its cysteine to its phenylalanine, the CDR3 spans 13 amino acids. Of all the DNA, just the CDR3 is kept, 39 bases in frame from base 1. Per the germline V gene, SGHTA is the CDR1 and FQGTGA is the CDR2.

The chain links TRBV7-3 with TRBJ1-1; the D gene is possibly TRBD1, with 5 bases matching. The specimen was PBMCs. The sequence was obtained from a man between 18 and 35 years old in good health and CMV-seronegative. For the CDR3, the sequence is CASSPGGDTEAFF. The nucleotides are TGTGCCAGCAGCCCCGGGGGGGACACTGAAGCTTTCTTT.